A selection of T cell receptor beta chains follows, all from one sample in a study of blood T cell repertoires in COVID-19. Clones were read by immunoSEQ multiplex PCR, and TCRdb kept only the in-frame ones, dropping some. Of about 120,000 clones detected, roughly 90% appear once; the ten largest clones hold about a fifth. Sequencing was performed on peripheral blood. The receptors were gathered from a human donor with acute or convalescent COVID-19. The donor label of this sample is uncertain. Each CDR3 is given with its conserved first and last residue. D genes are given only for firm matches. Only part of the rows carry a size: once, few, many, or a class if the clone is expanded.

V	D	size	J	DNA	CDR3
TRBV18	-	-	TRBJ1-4	TGTGCCAGCTCACCACCCGGGGGGCCGTATGAAAAACTGTTTTTT	CASSPPGGPYEKLFF
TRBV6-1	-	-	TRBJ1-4	TGTGCCAGCAGTGATTGGACACCCGCAACTAATGAAAAACTGTTTTTT	CASSDWTPATNEKLFF
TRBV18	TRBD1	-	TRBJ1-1	TGTGCCAGCTCAGCCACAGGGGGGGACACTGAAGCTTTCTTT	CASSATGGDTEAFF
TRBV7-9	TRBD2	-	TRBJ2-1	TGTGCCAGCAGCTCGGCTAGCGGGAGGTTTAATGAGCAGTTCTTC	CASSSASGRFNEQFF
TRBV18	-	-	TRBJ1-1	TGTGCCAGCTCACCGGTCGGTGAAGCTTTCTTT	CASSPVGEAFF
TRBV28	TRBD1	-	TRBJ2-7	TGTGCCAGCAGTGGCGGGACAGGGGTTTCCCACGAGCAGTACTTC	CASSGGTGVSHEQYF
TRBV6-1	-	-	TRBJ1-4	TGTGCCAGCAGTGATCTGGGGGAGGGAAAACTGTTTTTT	CASSDLGEGKLFF
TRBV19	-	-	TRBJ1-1	TGTGCCAGTAGTGTGGACTTGAACACTGAAGCTTTCTTT	CASSVDLNTEAFF
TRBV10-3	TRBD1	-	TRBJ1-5	TGTGCCATCAGTGCAGGGGGTTGGAGCAATCAGCCCCAGCATTTT	CAISAGGWSNQPQHF
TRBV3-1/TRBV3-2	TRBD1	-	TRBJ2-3	TGTGCCAGCAGCTCGCGACAGGGCCTAACAGATACGCAGTATTTT	CASSSRQGLTDTQYF
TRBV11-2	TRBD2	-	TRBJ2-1	TGTGCCAGCAGCTTAGGGAGCGGGAGCGCCTACAATGAGCAGTTCTTC	CASSLGSGSAYNEQFF
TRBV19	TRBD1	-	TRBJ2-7	TGTGCCAGTAGTATACAGGACACAGGGGTGGACGAGCAGTACTTC	CASSIQDTGVDEQYF
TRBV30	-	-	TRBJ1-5	TGTGCCTGGAACGGACGGACAGATCAGCCCCAGCATTTT	CAWNGRTDQPQHF
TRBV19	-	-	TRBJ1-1	TGTGCCAGTTCCCAGCAGGCACTTACCTACACTGAAGCTTTCTTT	CASSQQALTYTEAFF
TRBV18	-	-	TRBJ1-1	TGTGCCAGCTCATCCACCACAGCGAACACTGAAGCTTTCTTT	CASSSTTANTEAFF
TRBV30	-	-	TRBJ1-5	TGTGCCTGGAGTGCGGAACTTTCGGGGGGCAATCAGCCCCAGCATTTT	CAWSAELSGGNQPQHF
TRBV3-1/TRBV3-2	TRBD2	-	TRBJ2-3	TGTGCCAGCAGCCCCAGGCTAGCGGGGGGGAGTACGCAGTATTTT	CASSPRLAGGSTQYF
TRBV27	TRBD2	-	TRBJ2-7	TGTGCCAGCAGTTTATATGGTAGCGGGAGCGGTGAGCAGTACTTC	CASSLYGSGSGEQYF
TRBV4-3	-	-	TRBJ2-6	TGCGCCAGCAGCCAAGAGGGGCAGCCTCTCTCTGGGGCCAACGTCCTGACTTTC	CASSQEGQPLSGANVLTF
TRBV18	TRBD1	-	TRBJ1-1	TGTGCCAGCTCACCCGCGGGACAGGGTTGGACTGAAGCTTTCTTT	CASSPAGQGWTEAFF
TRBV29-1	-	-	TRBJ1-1	TGCAGCGCCCATTCGGACAGGAACACTGAAGCTTTCTTT	CSAHSDRNTEAFF
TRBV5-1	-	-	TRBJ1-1	TGCGCCAGCGGGAGCGGGGGGGCCACTGAAGCTTTCTTT	CASGSGGATEAFF
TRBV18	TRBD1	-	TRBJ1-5	TGTGCCAGCTCACCCCGTCCGGCGGGACAGGGCTTCAATCAGCCCCAGCATTTT	CASSPRPAGQGFNQPQHF
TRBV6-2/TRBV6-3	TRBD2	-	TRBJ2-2	TGTGCCAGCAGTTACCCCGGACTAGCGGGGTCGGCCGGGGAGCTGTTTTTT	CASSYPGLAGSAGELFF
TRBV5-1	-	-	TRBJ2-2	TGCGCCAGCAGACTTCAGACTAGTAGCGGGGAGCTGTTTTTT	CASRLQTSSGELFF
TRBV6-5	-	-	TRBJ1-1	TGTGCCAGCAGTCCCGCCCGGTCCGATGAAGCTTTCTTT	CASSPARSDEAFF
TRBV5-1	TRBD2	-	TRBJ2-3	TGCGCCAGCAGCTTGATTCGCCAGCGGGATAGCACAGATACGCAGTATTTT	CASSLIRQRDSTDTQYF
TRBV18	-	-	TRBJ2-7	TGTGCCAGCTCACCACTTCAGGCGTCACCCGAGCAGTACTTC	CASSPLQASPEQYF
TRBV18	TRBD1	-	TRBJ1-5	TGTGCCAGCTCACTACGACAGGGCGATCAGCCCCAGCATTTT	CASSLRQGDQPQHF
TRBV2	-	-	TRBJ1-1	TGTGCCAGCAGCCAAGCTAAGAGTCAGGTTGGCGCTTTCTTT	CASSQAKSQVGAFF
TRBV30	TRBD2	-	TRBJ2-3	TGTGCCTGGGGAAGACTAGCGGGCGCCCTCGCAGATACGCAGTATTTT	CAWGRLAGALADTQYF
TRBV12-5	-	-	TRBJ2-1	TGTGCTAGTGGTTTATCCGTCTACAATGAGCAGTTCTTC	CASGLSVYNEQFF
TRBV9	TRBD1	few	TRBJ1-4	TGTGCCAGCAGCGGGAGCCGGACAGGCCATGAAAAACTGTTTTTT	CASSGSRTGHEKLFF
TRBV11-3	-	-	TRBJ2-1	TGTGCCAGCAGCCCAGCACCGGGGAGAGACAATGAGCAGTTCTTC	CASSPAPGRDNEQFF
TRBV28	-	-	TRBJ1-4	TGTGCCAGCGCAGGGGCGGACGAAAAACTGTTTTTT	CASAGADEKLFF
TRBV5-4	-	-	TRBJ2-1	TGTGCCAGCAGCTTGGCCGGGACAAGCTCCTACAATGAGCAGTTCTTC	CASSLAGTSSYNEQFF
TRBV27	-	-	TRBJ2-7	TGTGCCAGCAGTCCCATTACTGGGACAACCCCCTACGAGCAGTACTTC	CASSPITGTTPYEQYF
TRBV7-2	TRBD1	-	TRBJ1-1	TGTGCCAGCAGCCTACTACAGGGGGGAACTGAAGCTTTCTTT	CASSLLQGGTEAFF
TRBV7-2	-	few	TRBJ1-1	TGTGCCAGCAGCCCTCGGAACGGCCAGGCTAACACTGAAGCTTTCTTT	CASSPRNGQANTEAFF
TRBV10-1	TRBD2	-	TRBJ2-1	TGCGCCAGCAGAAGGACTAGCGGGGGGCAGCCAGACAATGAGCAGTTCTTC	CASRRTSGGQPDNEQFF
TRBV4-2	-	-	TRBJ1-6	TGTGCCAGCAGCCAAGTGGCAGACAGCTCCTATAATTCACCCCTCCACTTT	CASSQVADSSYNSPLHF
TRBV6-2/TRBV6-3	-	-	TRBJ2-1	TGTGCCAGCAGTAAGGCCAGGTTATTGGGTGAGCAGTTCTTC	CASSKARLLGEQFF
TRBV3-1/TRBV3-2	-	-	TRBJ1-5	TGTGCCAGCAGCCAACAGGGTGGTCAGCCCCAGCATTTT	CASSQQGGQPQHF
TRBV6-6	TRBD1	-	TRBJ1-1	TGTGCCAGCACCGAACAGGGGGGAACTGAAGCTTTCTTT	CASTEQGGTEAFF
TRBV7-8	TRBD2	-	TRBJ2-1	TGTGCCAGCAGCTTATCCGGGGGGTCTGAGCAGTTCTTC	CASSLSGGSEQFF